The following is a TCR beta chain sequence with its context. Its antigen is not yet known. No base-level quality is on record; no much larger clone is a single base apart. The sample is drawn from a study of blood T cell repertoires in COVID-19 (dated by TCRdb to 2020 to 2021). Some background on the complete study: The collaborator samples originated in the United States, Italy and Spain and spanned the acute and convalescent phases of COVID-19. The prospective study material was composed of cDNA or gDNA derived from T cells, B-cell-depleted T cells, or PBMCs. Subjects who had been exposed to COVID-19, were actively infected with it, or had recovered from it provided the deeply sampled blood TCRbeta repertoires that made up the dataset. The repertoires were released in a freely available public database meant as a resource for research on the immune response to SARS-CoV-2. The samples were drawn from two sources: the first 160 participants of the ongoing ImmuneRACE study, and some 1,300 subjects contributed by 6 global collaborators. Sample metadata almost always included a de-identified subject ID, COVID-19 status, age in years and sex. Where available, HLA class I and class II types were obtained from metadata supplied by the sample provider rather than from assay-based typing. Results the study describes overall, beyond this receptor: How much clinical and demographic metadata was included differed by source and by participant, and the metadata was provided uncurated.

As encoded in the germline V gene, CDR1 is SGHRS while CDR2 is YFSETQ. Clipping removes 3 bases from V and 6 bases from J, with 5 as the unmatched junction base count. The CDR3 holds 15 amino acids from the cysteine to the phenylalanine. The only DNA kept is the CDR3, 45 bases in frame from the first base. The collaborating institutions used their own protocols to collect whole blood in K2EDTA tubes. For TCRbeta analysis, collaborators shipped samples in one of three forms: frozen whole blood, isolated PBMCs, or DNA extracted from either of those sample types. The immunoSEQ Assay, a bias-controlled multiplex PCR, was used to amplify TCRbeta CDR3 regions from genomic DNA. Per the authors' processing: Within the assay, amplification of reference gene primers was used to estimate how many nucleated cells each sample contained. To quantify the absolute abundance of each unique TCRbeta CDR3 rearrangement, sequence reads were collapsed and filtered. For each sample, productive Simpson clonality was calculated as the square root of Simpson's diversity index over productive rearrangements. Sourced from immuneACCESS, this table was stored by TCRdb with only in-frame sequences that have V and J called. A share of the clones is absent; for the studies checked, an unresolved V gene accounts for under half, and the remainder has no known explanation. The V and J calls and clone size are taken from that table; D and trimming were inferred from the DNA. The sample records 120,000 to 150,000 clones, approximately 88% of which are singletons. Roughly 4.8% of the sample belongs to the ten largest clones.

Recombination linked TRBV5-1 to TRBJ2-1, with TRBD2 matching 11 junction bases. The clonotype originates from a human donor in a cohort sampled during active COVID-19. Material for sequencing was peripheral blood. The base sequence is TGCGCCAGCAGCTCCATAGCGGGAGGGGGCAATGAGCAGTTCTTC. Translation gives CASSSIAGGGNEQFF.